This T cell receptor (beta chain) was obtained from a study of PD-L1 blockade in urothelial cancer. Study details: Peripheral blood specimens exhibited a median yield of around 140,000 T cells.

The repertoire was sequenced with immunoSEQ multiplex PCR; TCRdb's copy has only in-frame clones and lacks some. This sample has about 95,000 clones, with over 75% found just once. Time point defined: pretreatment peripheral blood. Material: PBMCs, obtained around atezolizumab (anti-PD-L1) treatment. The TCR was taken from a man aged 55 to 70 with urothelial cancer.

The CDR3 loop reads CASSQGFTDRPNSPLHF. The CDR3 nucleotides are TGCGCCAGCAGCCAAGGTTTTACGGACAGGCCTAATTCACCCCTCCACTTT. The rearrangement links TRBV4-1 to TRBJ1-6; 7 positions agree with TRBD1. This CDR3 contains 17 residues. V trimming: 1 base; J trimming: 6 bases; junction bases outside the gene matches: 9. The germline V gene has CDR1 MGHRA and CDR2 YSYEKL.